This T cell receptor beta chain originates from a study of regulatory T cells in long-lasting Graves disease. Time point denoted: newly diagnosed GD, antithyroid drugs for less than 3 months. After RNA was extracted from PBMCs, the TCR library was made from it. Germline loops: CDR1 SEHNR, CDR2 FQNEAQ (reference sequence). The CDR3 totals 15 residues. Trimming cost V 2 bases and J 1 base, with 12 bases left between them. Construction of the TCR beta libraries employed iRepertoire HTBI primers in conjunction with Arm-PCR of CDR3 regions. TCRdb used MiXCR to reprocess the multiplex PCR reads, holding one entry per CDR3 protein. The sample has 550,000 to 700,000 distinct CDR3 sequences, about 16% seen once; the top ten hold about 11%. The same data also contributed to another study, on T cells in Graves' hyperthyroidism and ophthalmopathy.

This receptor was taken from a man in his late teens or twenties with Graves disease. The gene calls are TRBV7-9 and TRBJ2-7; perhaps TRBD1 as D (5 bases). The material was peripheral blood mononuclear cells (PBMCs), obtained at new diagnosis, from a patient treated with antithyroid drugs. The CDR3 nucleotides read TGTGCCAGCAGCTTAAGGTCCCAGGGATCCTACGAGCAGTACTTC. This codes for CASSLRSQGSYEQYF.